This is a list of T cell receptor beta chains from one sample in a study of blood T cell repertoires in COVID-19. Sequencing used immunoSEQ multiplex PCR; TCRdb keeps in-frame clones, though not all of them. This sample yields about 180,000 clones, of which about 85% are seen a single time; around 10% belongs to the top ten. Sequences were obtained from peripheral blood. The receptor set was obtained from a woman of 80 years or more with acute or convalescent COVID-19. Each CDR3 is given with its conserved first and last residue. D genes are given only for firm matches. Only part of the rows carry a size: once, few, many, or a class if the clone is expanded.

cdr3_length	v_call	clone_size	j_call	d_call	cdr3_nt	cdr3_aa
14	TRBV6-5	NA	TRBJ1-6	NA	TGTGCCAGCAGTTATGCGGAACGAAATTCACCCCTCCACTTT	CASSYAERNSPLHF
12	TRBV29-1	NA	TRBJ2-7	TRBD2	TGCGGGGCGAGGCGGGAGGGCTACGAGCAGTACTTC	CGARREGYEQYF
16	TRBV27	NA	TRBJ1-1	TRBD1	TGTGCCAGCAGTCTCCTTACGACAGGGGGAAACACTGAAGCTTTCTTT	CASSLLTTGGNTEAFF
14	TRBV19	once	TRBJ1-2	TRBD1	TGTGCCAGTAGTACGGACAGGGAATTGAGGGGCTACACCTTC	CASSTDRELRGYTF
14	TRBV5-1	NA	TRBJ2-7	TRBD2	TGCGCCAGCAGCGTGAGCGGGAGGGGGTACGAGCAGTACTTC	CASSVSGRGYEQYF
13	TRBV12-3/TRBV12-4	few	TRBJ2-2	NA	TGTGCCAACGGACAGAGCTACACCGGGGAGCTGTTTTTT	CANGQSYTGELFF
13	TRBV7-3	NA	TRBJ2-3	TRBD2	TGTGCCAGCAGCTTAAGGGAGGGGGATACGCAGTATTTT	CASSLREGDTQYF
14	TRBV18	NA	TRBJ2-1	TRBD1	TGTGCCAGCTCACTTGGACAGGTATTAAGGGAGCAGTTCTTC	CASSLGQVLREQFF
16	TRBV4-1	NA	TRBJ1-1	NA	TGCGCCAGCAGCCACCCTCGGGGGGACACGCTCACTGAAGCTTTCTTT	CASSHPRGDTLTEAFF
15	TRBV24-1	NA	TRBJ1-2	NA	TGTGCCACCAGTGACTCCCGGGATCTAAACTATGGCTACACCTTC	CATSDSRDLNYGYTF
16	TRBV18	NA	TRBJ2-2	NA	TGTGCCAGCTCACCAGACCCGGGAGCCAGAAGGGGGGAGCTGTTTTTT	CASSPDPGARRGELFF
12	TRBV7-9	NA	TRBJ1-1	NA	TGTGCCAGCAGCTTAAGGCAGGGTCGGGCTTTCTTT	CASSLRQGRAFF
15	TRBV4-1	NA	TRBJ1-2	NA	TGCGCCAGCAGCCAAGAAAGGGGGGGCCCCTATGGCTACACCTTC	CASSQERGGPYGYTF
13	TRBV9	NA	TRBJ2-7	TRBD1	TGTGCCAGCAGCAACCGGGACAGGGACCAGCAGTACTTC	CASSNRDRDQQYF
15	TRBV9	NA	TRBJ2-1	TRBD2	TGTGCCAGCAGTTCTAGCGGGGCCCCCTTTCCCGAGCAGTTCTTC	CASSSSGAPFPEQFF
16	TRBV4-3	NA	TRBJ1-6	NA	TGCGCCAGCAGCCAAGTATTCAGGGGAAGAGATTCACCCCTCCACTTT	CASSQVFRGRDSPLHF
15	TRBV19	few	TRBJ2-1	NA	TGTGCCAGTAGTCCTCGGACTGGGCGAAGGCGTGAGCAGTTCTTC	CASSPRTGRRREQFF
15	TRBV9	NA	TRBJ1-5	TRBD1	TGTGCCAGCAGCGACGGGACAGGGAGCAATCAGCCCCAGCATTTT	CASSDGTGSNQPQHF
12	TRBV5-1	NA	TRBJ2-3	NA	TGCGCCAGCAGCCCAAGCACAGATACGCAGTATTTT	CASSPSTDTQYF
17	TRBV7-2	NA	TRBJ2-5	TRBD2	TGTGCCAGCAGCTTAGACGCTTCTAGCGGGGAACAAGAGACCCAGTACTTC	CASSLDASSGEQETQYF
13	TRBV19	NA	TRBJ1-2	NA	TGTGCCAGTAGTATAGACGGCCGCGGGGGCTACACCTTC	CASSIDGRGGYTF
13	TRBV12-3/TRBV12-4	NA	TRBJ1-1	NA	TGTGCCAGCAGTTTATGGGGCGGGGGGGAAGCTTTCTTT	CASSLWGGGEAFF
14	TRBV6-4	NA	TRBJ2-3	TRBD1	TGTGCCAGCAGTCAACAGGGGGGCACAGATACGCAGTATTTT	CASSQQGGTDTQYF
16	TRBV21-1	NA	TRBJ2-3	NA	TGTGCCAGCAGCACTCGCCTAGCGGGAGTCACAGATACGCAGTATTTT	CASSTRLAGVTDTQYF
12	TRBV10-3	NA	TRBJ2-3	NA	TGTGCCACCGGTCAGGGCCGCGATACGCAGTATTTT	CATGQGRDTQYF
14	TRBV6-5	once	TRBJ2-1	NA	TGTGCCAGCAGTCCTGTAGGGGCCTACAATGAGCAGTTCTTC	CASSPVGAYNEQFF
14	TRBV29-1	NA	TRBJ1-1	NA	TGCAGCGTTGTCGGGACATCCAAGGGCACTGAAGCTTTCTTT	CSVVGTSKGTEAFF
13	TRBV5-4	NA	TRBJ2-5	NA	TGTGCCAGCAGCTTAAGGCTCGGGGAGACCCAGTACTTC	CASSLRLGETQYF
15	TRBV5-1	NA	TRBJ2-1	NA	TGCGCCAGCAGCTACAGGGTAGAGGGCTTTAATGAGCAGTTCTTC	CASSYRVEGFNEQFF
13	TRBV7-6	NA	TRBJ1-2	TRBD1	TGTGCCAGCAGCTCCGGACAGGGGAGAGGCTACACCTTC	CASSSGQGRGYTF
10	TRBV27	NA	TRBJ2-7	NA	TGTGCCAGCATCCTCTACGAGCAGTACTTC	CASILYEQYF
18	TRBV18	NA	TRBJ2-6	TRBD2	TGTGCCAGCTCACCACAACTAGCGGGGATCTCTGGGGCCAACGTCCTGACTTTC	CASSPQLAGISGANVLTF
16	TRBV18	NA	TRBJ1-1	TRBD1	TGTGCCAGCTCACCGGGACAGCAATTCATGAACACTGAAGCTTTCTTT	CASSPGQQFMNTEAFF
16	TRBV15	NA	TRBJ1-4	TRBD1	TGTGCCACCAGCAGAGCGTCGGGACAGGGAAATGAAAAACTGTTTTTT	CATSRASGQGNEKLFF
13	TRBV19	NA	TRBJ2-5	NA	TGTGCCAGTAGCCAACTAGGAGGGGAGACCCAGTACTTC	CASSQLGGETQYF
18	TRBV11-2	NA	TRBJ2-1	TRBD2	TGTGCCAGCAGCTTAGGGATAGCGGGGGGCCAGCCCTACAATGAGCAGTTCTTC	CASSLGIAGGQPYNEQFF
14	TRBV4-2	NA	TRBJ2-1	TRBD1	TGTGCCAGCAGCCCAGGGACAGGGTTCAATGAGCAGTTCTTC	CASSPGTGFNEQFF
14	TRBV19	NA	TRBJ2-1	TRBD2	TGTGCCAGTAGAGCGGGAGGGTCCTACAATGAGCAGTTCTTC	CASRAGGSYNEQFF
12	TRBV11-3	NA	TRBJ2-1	TRBD1	TGTGCCAGCGGTCAACAGGGGAACGAGCAGTTCTTC	CASGQQGNEQFF
14	TRBV14	NA	TRBJ1-1	TRBD1	TGTGCCAGCAGCCCACAGGGGGCTGTCACTGAAGCTTTCTTT	CASSPQGAVTEAFF
13	TRBV12-3/TRBV12-4	NA	TRBJ2-7	NA	TGTGCCAGCAGGGCGGCCCGAGGGGGCGAGCAGTACTTC	CASRAARGGEQYF